The source of this T cell receptor beta chain is a study of molecular identifiers for immune sequencing clone quantification. Naive CD8 sequencing libraries were generated from around 18,000 to 910,000 sorted cells, with 10%, 30% or 50% RNA as input. In the sort, naive CD8 T cells were defined as CD8+CD4-CCR7+CD45RA+. This clonotype was seen at least ten times. What it binds is unknown. The CDR3 is 13 amino acids. V lost 8 bases, J lost 3 bases, and 4 bases stayed unmatched. Germline CDR1 PRHDT, CDR2 FYEKMQ (reference sequence). Whole-study findings and limits: Clones that exceeded 20 RNA copies held over 98% of effector molecules, yet under 1% in naive cells.

Via MiXCR, TCRdb re-called the PCR reads, giving one row per CDR3 protein. In the table there are about 320,000 distinct CDR3 sequences, over 20% of which are singletons. The clonotype was recovered from a human donor in good health. Some libraries in this study had Jurkat cell RNA spiked in. V and J are TRBV13 and TRBJ1-2, with 9 bases matching TRBD1. What was sequenced was naive CD8+ T cells from blood, with Jurkat cell RNA spiked in. As to subset: FACS-sorted CD8+CD4-CCR7+CD45RA+ naive T cells. Here the CDR3 DNA reads TGTGCCAGCGGAACAGGGGGCGACTATGGCTACACCTTC. This encodes CASGTGGDYGYTF.